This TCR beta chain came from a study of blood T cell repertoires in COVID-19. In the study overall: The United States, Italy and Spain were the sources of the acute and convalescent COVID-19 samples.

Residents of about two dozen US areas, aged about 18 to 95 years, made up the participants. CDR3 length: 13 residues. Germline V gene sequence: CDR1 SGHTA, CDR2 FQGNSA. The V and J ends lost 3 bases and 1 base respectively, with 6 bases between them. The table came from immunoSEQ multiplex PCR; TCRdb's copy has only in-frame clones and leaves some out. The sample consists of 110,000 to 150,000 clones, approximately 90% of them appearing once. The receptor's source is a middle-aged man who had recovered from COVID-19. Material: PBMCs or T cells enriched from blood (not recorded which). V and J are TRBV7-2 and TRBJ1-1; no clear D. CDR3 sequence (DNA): TGTGCCAGCAGCTTTATAAAGAACACTGAAGCTTTCTTT. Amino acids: CASSFIKNTEAFF.